These 21 T cell receptor beta chains originate from one sample sequenced in a study of T cells in Graves' hyperthyroidism and ophthalmopathy. The CDR3 regions of TCR beta were amplified from RNA transcripts. First-round RT-PCR with HTBI primers amplified the TCR CDR3 region. From the multiplex PCR reads, TCRdb called clonotypes with MiXCR, one entry per CDR3 protein. The sample includes a few hundred thousand distinct CDR3 sequences, roughly 15% seen only once; the top ten take about 5%. The source material was blood. Every receptor here comes from a woman aged 18 to 35 with Graves' hyperthyroidism.

The sample holds many counts of this clonotype. The genes are TRBV9 and TRBJ2-1; 7 nucleotides match TRBD2. V shed 0 bases, J shed 2 bases, and the junction held 2 bases outside the gene matches. The CDR3 is made up of 15 amino acids. Looked up from germline, CDR1 is SGDLS and CDR2 is YYNGEE. The CDR3 reads CASSVGTSAYNEQFF. CDR3 nucleotide sequence: TGTGCCAGCAGCGTAGGTACTAGCGCCTACAATGAGCAGTTCTTC.

This sequence joins TRBV20-1 and TRBJ2-7; 9 nucleotides align to TRBD1. Germline values: CDR1 DFQATT, CDR2 SNEGSKA (reference sequence). The CDR3 is made up of 14 amino acids. The V gene end was trimmed by 3 bases and the J gene end by 6 bases; junction bases not matched to a gene: 9. The CDR3 is CSASRTGEFSEQYF. The CDR3 DNA reads TGCAGTGCTAGTCGGACAGGGGAGTTTTCCGAGCAGTACTTC.

This clonotype was found many times. V and J are TRBV20-1 and TRBJ1-4, with D possibly being TRBD1 (5 bases). Trimming stripped 5 bases from V and 3 bases from J, with 10 bases between. This CDR3 has 13 amino acids. CDR1 and CDR2 (germline): DFQATT, SNEGSKA (reference sequence). CDR3 DNA sequence: TGCAGTGCTGAAGGGGTGGCTAATGAAAAACTGTTTTTT. Its translation is CSAEGVANEKLFF.

This clonotype was counted at least ten times. The V gene is TRBV24-1, the J gene TRBJ2-1, with 7 bases identical to TRBD1. CDR1 and CDR2 (germline): KGHDR, SFDVKD. The CDR3 is 15 residues long. Losses at the gene ends were 4 bases for V and 6 bases for J; bases not matched to a gene: 8. CDR3 protein: CATSDRQGRINEQFF. The CDR3, as DNA: TGTGCCACCAGTGACCGACAGGGTAGGATCAATGAGCAGTTCTTC.

This clonotype has at least ten counts. The chain uses TRBV7-2 and TRBJ2-1, with TRBD2 matching over 10 bases. Trimming at V came to 5 bases and at J to 7 bases, leaving 11 bases not matched to a gene. Per germline, CDR1 SGHTA and CDR2 FQGNSA. The CDR3 is 16 residues long. The CDR3 loop reads CASSQPLAGASNEQFF. For the CDR3, the DNA is TGTGCCAGCAGCCAACCCCTAGCGGGAGCGTCGAATGAGCAGTTCTTC.

This chain connects TRBV6-1 to TRBJ1-5, with D unresolved. This CDR3 comprises 14 residues. Trimming cost V 6 bases and J 4 bases, with 13 bases left between them. CDR1 MNHNS and CDR2 SASEGT come from the germline V gene. The CDR3 spells CASSGMGYNQPQHF. As DNA, the CDR3 is TGTGCCAGCAGCGGGATGGGGTATAATCAGCCCCAGCATTTT.

At least ten counts were recorded for this clonotype. CDR3 in DNA: TGTGCCAGCAGTGAAGCCGGGACAGGGAATACCTACGAGCAGTACTTC. The encoded protein is CASSEAGTGNTYEQYF. The gene calls are TRBV2 and TRBJ2-7, with 9 bases matching TRBD1. Unmatched junction bases numbered 5, after V lost 0 bases and J lost 2 bases. Germline values: CDR1 SNHLY, CDR2 FYNNEI. CDR3 size: 16 residues.

This clonotype was observed at least ten times. The J gene is TRBJ1-1, the V gene TRBV30; no definite D call. CDR3 length: 13 amino acids. The V gene's germline CDR1 is GTSNPN and CDR2 SVGIG (reference sequence). Trimming took off 2 bases at V and 1 base at J, with 8 bases between the two ends. The CDR3 DNA follows: TGTGCCTGGAGTCATGGGAGGAACACTGAAGCTTTCTTT. Its translation: CAWSHGRNTEAFF.

On this clonotype: A much larger clone differs from this one at a single base, so this may be a read error. V is TRBV5-5 and J is TRBJ2-7; TRBD1 matches at 9 bases. The V gene's germline CDR1 is SGHKS and CDR2 YYEKEE (reference sequence). The CDR3 runs 15 residues. V shed 0 bases, J shed 9 bases, and the junction held 10 bases outside the gene matches. CDR3 sequence reads: CASSLGQGVTQRQYF. In DNA, the CDR3 is TGTGCCAGCAGCTTGGGACAGGGGGTCACCCAGCGGCAGTACTTC.

This clonotype was counted ten times or more. This chain uses TRBV27 with TRBJ2-6, with D uncertain. Germline V lookup: CDR1 MNHEY, CDR2 SMNVEV (reference sequence). The CDR3 runs to 14 residues. The ends were cut back, 3 bases at V and 0 bases at J, with 3 bases in the middle. The CDR3 region has the DNA TGTGCCAGCAGTTTGAGCTCTGGGGCCAACGTCCTGACTTTC. Translation gives CASSLSSGANVLTF.

The rearrangement joins TRBV7-9 to TRBJ2-1; TRBD2 aligns across 9 bases. V lost 2 bases to trimming and J lost 0 bases; unmatched junction nucleotides: 11. The CDR3 totals 19 residues. Germline loops: CDR1 SEHNR, CDR2 FQNEAQ (reference sequence). The CDR3 loop is CASSLFTSGPQSSYNEQFF. As DNA, the CDR3 is TGTGCCAGCAGCTTATTCACTAGCGGGCCCCAAAGCTCCTACAATGAGCAGTTCTTC.

The chain couples TRBV4-1 to TRBJ2-1, with 8 nucleotides matching TRBD2. Germline V lookup: CDR1 MGHRA, CDR2 YSYEKL. The CDR3 covers 15 residues. Trimming removed 6 bases from V and 7 bases from J; junction bases left unmatched: 11. CDR3 DNA: TGCGCCAGCAGTCTTCCTCGGACTAGCCTAAATGAGCAGTTCTTC. This sequence encodes CASSLPRTSLNEQFF.

This clonotype was seen repeatedly, ten times or more. V gene TRBV12-5 combines with J gene TRBJ2-7; TRBD1 matches at 7 bases. This CDR3 has 14 residues. The germline V gene has CDR1 LGHNT and CDR2 FRNRAP. With V trimmed by 6 bases and J by 0 bases, 5 bases remained unmatched. The DNA of the CDR3 is TGTGCTAGTGGCCCGGGACAGCGCTCCTACGAGCAGTACTTC. It is translated as CASGPGQRSYEQYF.

This clonotype was counted ten times or more. This sequence joins TRBV6-5 and TRBJ1-1; maybe TRBD1 (5 bases). V was shortened by 0 bases and J by 1 base, with 9 bases between the two germline ends. Germline V gene data show CDR1 as MNHEY and CDR2 as SVGAGI. The CDR3 contains 15 residues. The CDR3 region has the DNA TGTGCCAGCAGTTACTCGAGAGGGGAGAACACTGAAGCTTTCTTT. It translates to CASSYSRGENTEAFF.

This chain uses TRBV28 with TRBJ1-5; 7 bases are a match to TRBD1. The CDR3 runs 14 residues. The germline CDR1 and CDR2 sequences are MDHEN and SYDVKM. Trimming took 6 bases from V and 4 from J; bases not matched to a gene: 6. Here the CDR3 reads CASRVLQGNQPQHF. The CDR3 DNA follows: TGTGCCAGCAGGGTCCTACAGGGGAATCAGCCCCAGCATTTT.

Note on this clonotype: This may be a read error: a much more frequent sequence differs by one nucleotide. The V and J genes are TRBV2 and TRBJ2-1; D is unclear. In germline, CDR1 is SNHLY, CDR2 FYNNEI. V was pared by 2 bases and J by 2 bases, with 13 bases between. The CDR3 has 16 residues. CDR3 bases: TGTGCCAGCAGTGAATCTAGGTCCACCCCCTACAATGAGCAGTTCTTC. Translated, it gives CASSESRSTPYNEQFF.

The V gene is TRBV6-2 or TRBV6-3, the J gene TRBJ2-7; D is unresolved. Trimming cost V 9 bases and J 2 bases, with 17 bases left between them. The germline gives CDR1 MNHEY, CDR2 SVGEGT. The CDR3 sequence is 14 residues long. The CDR3 DNA reads TGTGCCAGTCGGGTCGGTGGCACCACCTACGAGCAGTACTTC. Protein: CASRVGGTTYEQYF.

This clonotype was recorded a few times. The chain couples TRBV2 to TRBJ2-1, with D tentatively TRBD2 (5 bases). The CDR3 runs to 15 residues. Trimming shortened V by 6 bases and J by 4 bases, and 16 bases separated the two germline ends. The germline CDR1 and CDR2 sequences are SNHLY and FYNNEI. The CDR3 nucleotides read TGTGCCAGCAGGTGGACCAAGACGGGGTACAATGAGCAGTTCTTC. Translation gives CASRWTKTGYNEQFF.

The V call is TRBV3-1, the J call TRBJ2-2; TRBD1 aligns across 9 bases. CDR1 and CDR2 from the germline V gene are LGHDT and YNNKEL (reference sequence). Trimming removed 3 bases from V and 6 bases from J; junction bases left unmatched: 11. This CDR3 is built from 17 residues. The CDR3 here is CASSQTNPGQGSGELFF. The CDR3 DNA reads TGTGCCAGCAGCCAGACTAATCCGGGACAGGGTTCCGGGGAGCTGTTTTTT.

This clonotype was seen at least ten times. The chain couples TRBV28 to TRBJ1-5; D is uncertain. Germline V gives CDR1 MDHEN, CDR2 SYDVKM. The CDR3 has 13 amino acids. V lost 6 bases and J lost 0, with 6 bases in between. The CDR3 loop reads CASSRLSNQPQHF. The CDR3, as DNA: TGTGCCAGCAGCCGACTTAGCAATCAGCCCCAGCATTTT. Full variable domain (remainder filled in from reference TRBV28 and TRBJ1-5): DVKVTQSSRYLVKRTGEKVFLECVQDMDHENMFWYRQDPGLGLRLIYFSYDVKMKEKGDIPEGYSVSREKKERFSLILESASTNQTSMYLCASSRLSNQPQHFGDGTRLSIL.

This clonotype has a count of ten or more. The chain couples TRBV27 to TRBJ2-1, with 9 nucleotides matching TRBD2. This CDR3 contains 16 residues. V trimming: 1 base; J trimming: 4 bases; junction bases outside the gene matches: 5. Per the germline V gene, CDR1 is MNHEY and CDR2 is SMNVEV (reference sequence). This chain's CDR3 is CASSLLGSGRYNEQFF. CDR3 sequence (DNA): TGTGCCAGCAGTTTATTGGGTAGCGGGAGATACAATGAGCAGTTCTTC.